This T cell receptor (beta chain) is from a study of post-analysis software for immune sequencing data. In the study overall: Secondary progressive, relapsing-remitting and progressive-relapsing multiple sclerosis were among the included disease courses.

This clonotype was seen a single time. Its target is not known. Overall study results and limits: Several TRBV segments (TRBV5-6, TRBV5-1 and TRBV20-1 among them) occurred more frequently in patients than in controls. The study found significantly lower normalized Chao1 diversity in multiple sclerosis patients than in controls.

TCR beta cDNA libraries had unique molecular identifiers. It was from about 1 to 10 million T cells that about 540,000 cDNA molecules came. TCRdb redid the calling of the PCR reads with MiXCR, one entry per CDR3 protein. The table records approximately 730,000 distinct CDR3 sequences, approximately 44% of them present only once. This CDR3 contains 19 residues. The germline V gene has CDR1 MNHNS and CDR2 SASEGT. The sample consisted of blood. The chain couples TRBV6-1 to TRBJ2-4; possibly TRBD1 or TRBD2 for D (5 bases each). The end of the DNA aligns better with TRBJ2-7, so the J call may be wrong. The origin of this receptor is a girl under 18 with multiple sclerosis. CDR3 amino acids: CASSRPRQRNRDAIYEQYF. The CDR3 nucleotides read TGTGCCAGCAGTCGACCGAGACAGAGAAACCGGGACGCGATTTACGAGCAGTACTTC.